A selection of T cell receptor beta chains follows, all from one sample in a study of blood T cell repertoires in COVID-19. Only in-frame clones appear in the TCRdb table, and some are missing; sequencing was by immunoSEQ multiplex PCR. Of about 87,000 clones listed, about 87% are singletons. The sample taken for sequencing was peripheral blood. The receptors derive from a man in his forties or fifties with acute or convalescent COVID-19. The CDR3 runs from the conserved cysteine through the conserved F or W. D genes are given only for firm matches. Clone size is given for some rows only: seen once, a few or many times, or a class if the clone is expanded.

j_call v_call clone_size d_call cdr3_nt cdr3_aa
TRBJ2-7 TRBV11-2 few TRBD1 TGTGCCAGCAGCAACGGACAGGGACCTTCCTACGAGCAGTACTTC CASSNGQGPSYEQYF
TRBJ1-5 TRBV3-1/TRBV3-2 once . TGTGCCAGCAGCCGAACGGGGCAGCCCCAGCATTTT CASSRTGQPQHF
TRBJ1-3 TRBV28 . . TGTGCCAGCAGTTTAAGGCGGGGGAAAGGAAACACCATATATTTT CASSLRRGKGNTIYF
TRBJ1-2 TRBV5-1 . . TGCGCCAGCAGCTTGGGGCCGGGGGTATATGGCTACACCTTC CASSLGPGVYGYTF
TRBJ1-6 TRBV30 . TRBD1 TGTGCCTGGAGCCGGGACAGATGGGTTTCACCCCTCCACTTT CAWSRDRWVSPLHF
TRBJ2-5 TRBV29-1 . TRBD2 TGCAGCGGAGGGGCACCGGGACTACAAGAGACCCAGTACTTC CSGGAPGLQETQYF
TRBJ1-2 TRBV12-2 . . TGTGCAAGTCGCTTAGTAAGGTCGGGGGACCAGGATGGCTACACCTTC CASRLVRSGDQDGYTF
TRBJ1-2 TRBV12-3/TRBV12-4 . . TGTGCCAGCAGTTTTCTCCCTTCCGGGGGCTACACCTTC CASSFLPSGGYTF
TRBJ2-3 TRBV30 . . TGTGCCTGGAGTGTTGGCGATACGCAGTATTTT CAWSVGDTQYF
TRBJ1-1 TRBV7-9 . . TGTGCCAGCAGCTTAGAACCGGGAACTGAAGCTTTCTTT CASSLEPGTEAFF
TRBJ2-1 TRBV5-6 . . TGTGCCAGCAGCTTCGGGGGGCCTGCCTACAATGAGCAGTTCTTC CASSFGGPAYNEQFF
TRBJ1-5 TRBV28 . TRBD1 TGTGCCAGCAGTTACCTAACGACAGGGGCTCTCAATCAGCCCCAGCATTTT CASSYLTTGALNQPQHF
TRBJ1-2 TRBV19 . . TGTGCCAGTAGTCCGGGAGGAGGGAATAACTATGGCTACACCTTC CASSPGGGNNYGYTF
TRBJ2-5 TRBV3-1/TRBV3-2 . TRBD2 TGTGCCAGCAGCTTGGGGGAGGGAAAGGAGACCCAGTACTTC CASSLGEGKETQYF